The source of this TCR beta chain is a study of cytotoxic CD8 clonotypes in ibrutinib-treated CLL. Study summary: The cohort had about 10 relapsed/refractory and over 14 treatment-naive patients, 17 IGHV unmutated. Samples yielded averages of 200,000 to 300,000 productive templates and more than 90,000 productive rearrangements.

The repertoire was sequenced with immunoSEQ multiplex PCR; TCRdb's copy has only in-frame clones and lacks some. Of some 350,000 clones in the sample, 67% are singletons; the top ten hold roughly 6.3%. The CDR3 spans 15 residues. Between the trimmed V and J ends, which lost 1 base and 2 bases, there was a span of 11 bases. In germline, CDR1 is LGHNA, CDR2 YNFKEQ. This chain connects TRBV4-2 to TRBJ1-1; D ambiguous. The sequencing used PBMCs, collected after 36 months of ibrutinib treatment. The clonotype originates from a human donor with chronic lymphocytic leukemia. The chain's CDR3 is CASSQVSETNTEAFF. The CDR3 region has the DNA TGTGCCAGCAGCCAAGTCTCAGAGACCAACACTGAAGCTTTCTTT.